This passage covers 7 T cell receptor beta chains from one sample sequenced in a study of immune reconstitution after stem cell transplant in scleroderma. Each CDR3 protein gets one entry after TCRdb re-called the RT-PCR reads with MiXCR. Of thousands of distinct CDR3 sequences in the sample, 8.6% were seen once. The biological material was taken before or after autologous hematopoietic stem cell transplantation (not recorded which). The receptors were sampled from a male donor with systemic sclerosis.

By proportion, this clonotype is medium-sized (0.01 to 0.1%). The chain uses TRBV6-2 or TRBV6-3 and TRBJ1-1; no definite D call. There are 13 residues in the CDR3. The ends were cut back, 5 bases at V and 10 bases at J, with 17 bases in the middle. In germline, CDR1 is MNHEY, CDR2 SVGEGT. CDR3 protein: CASSPQRPLRAFF. The CDR3 DNA is TGTGCCAGCAGTCCCCAGAGGCCGCTTCGAGCTTTCTTT.

This clonotype qualifies as medium-sized. The chain recombines TRBV20-1 with TRBJ2-3, with 7 positions matching TRBD2. The V gene end was trimmed by 6 bases and the J gene end by 6 bases; junction bases not matched to a gene: 12. Germline CDR1 reads DFQATT; CDR2 reads SNEGSKA (reference sequence). The CDR3 runs 14 residues. The DNA for the CDR3 is TGCAGTGCAGACATTGGACTAGGTTCCGATACGCAGTATTTT. This encodes CSADIGLGSDTQYF.

This clonotype was detected many times. The rearrangement uses TRBV25-1 and TRBJ2-3, with TRBD2 matching over 12 bases. The ends lost 5 bases at V and 5 bases at J; junction bases unmatched: 2. The CDR3 spans 14 residues. The germline CDR1 and CDR2 sequences are MGHDK and SYGVNS. The DNA for the CDR3 is TGTGCCAGCAGTAGGACTAGCGGGAAAGATACGCAGTATTTT. Residues: CASSRTSGKDTQYF. Complete variable domain (other parts from reference TRBV25-1 and TRBJ2-3): EADIYQTPRYLVIGTGKKITLECSQTMGHDKMYWYQQDPGMELHLIHYSYGVNSTEKGDLSSESTVSRIRTEHFPLTLESARPSHTSQYLCASSRTSGKDTQYFGPGTRLTVL.

By share, this clonotype counts as medium-sized. The CDR3 coding sequence is TGTGCCAGCAGTACCGGGACAGGGAGTTATGGCTACACCTTC. It codes for CASSTGTGSYGYTF. The chain is built from TRBV16 and TRBJ1-2, with 9 positions matching TRBD1. The CDR3 length is 14 residues. With V trimmed by 6 bases and J by 5 bases, 7 bases remained unmatched. Per the germline V gene, CDR1 is KGHSY and CDR2 is FQNENV.

This sequence joins TRBV18 and TRBJ2-5; 7 nucleotides agree with TRBD2. Germline lookup yields CDR1 KGHSH and CDR2 LQKENI. V shed 3 bases and J 1 base; nucleotides not matched to a gene: 2. The CDR3 sequence is 14 residues long. CDR3 in DNA: TGTGCCAGCTCACCGCCTAGCGGCCAAGAGACCCAGTACTTC. It yields the protein CASSPPSGQETQYF.

As for this clonotype: This may stem from a read error, because a much larger clone lies one nucleotide away. The V call is TRBV7-9, the J call TRBJ1-2; D is perhaps TRBD1 (5 bases). The germline CDR1 and CDR2 sequences are SEHNR and FQNEAQ (reference sequence). The CDR3 is made up of 13 amino acids. V was shortened by 5 bases and J by 12 bases, with 19 bases between the two germline ends. The CDR3, as DNA: TGTGCCAGCAGCCAGACGGGGGGGTGCGTAAACACCTTC. Its protein is CASSQTGGCVNTF.

By proportion, this clonotype is medium-sized (0.01 to 0.1%). The chain is built from TRBV6-1 and TRBJ1-2; perhaps TRBD1 as D (5 bases). V shed 7 bases and J shed 4 bases, with 16 bases lying between them. The CDR3 runs to 14 residues. The germline CDR1 and CDR2 sequences are MNHNS and SASEGT. The CDR3 is CASIGAVLTYGYTF. Here the CDR3 DNA reads TGTGCCAGCATCGGGGCTGTGCTTACCTATGGCTACACCTTC.